The rows below give T cell receptor beta chains drawn from one sample of a study of blood T cell repertoires in COVID-19. The data were produced by immunoSEQ multiplex PCR, yet TCRdb's version contains in-frame clones alone and is incomplete. The sample has 100,000 or so clones, around 86% seen once. The sequencing sample was made of peripheral blood. All receptors derive from a middle-aged man with acute or convalescent COVID-19. The CDR3 runs from the conserved cysteine through the conserved F or W. A D gene is named only where the DNA matches it firmly. Size is omitted from some rows. Given values are once, few, many or a class for expanded clones.

TRBD1	TRBJ1-2	TRBV2	NA	CASSPRTGYPSYGYTF	TGTGCCAGCTCCCCTCGGACAGGGTACCCATCCTATGGCTACACCTTC
TRBD1	TRBJ2-1	TRBV6-5	NA	CASRQGGVNEQFF	TGTGCCAGCCGACAGGGTGGTGTTAATGAGCAGTTCTTC
TRBD1	TRBJ1-6	TRBV7-3	NA	CASSRTGDPNSPLHF	TGTGCCAGCAGCCGTACAGGGGACCCAAATTCACCCCTCCACTTT
NA	TRBJ2-5	TRBV20-1	NA	CSLLGSETQYF	TGCAGCCTGCTAGGCTCGGAGACCCAGTACTTC
NA	TRBJ2-7	TRBV18	NA	CASSRSGGQSYEQYF	TGTGCCAGCTCACGCAGCGGCGGCCAGTCCTACGAGCAGTACTTC
NA	TRBJ1-6	TRBV27	NA	CASSFIQGDSPLHF	TGTGCCAGCAGTTTTATACAGGGAGATTCACCCCTCCACTTT
TRBD1	TRBJ2-7	TRBV18	NA	CASSGGQGTYEQYF	TGTGCCAGCTCCGGGGGACAGGGGACCTACGAGCAGTACTTC
TRBD1	TRBJ2-1	TRBV19	NA	CASKTGYPYNEQFF	TGTGCCAGTAAGACAGGGTATCCCTACAATGAGCAGTTCTTC
TRBD2	TRBJ2-3	TRBV28	NA	CASSGAGVGTDTQYF	TGTGCCAGCAGTGGAGCGGGAGTGGGTACAGATACGCAGTATTTT
TRBD1	TRBJ1-2	TRBV7-2	NA	CASSRSSGQGSGYTF	TGTGCCAGCAGCAGATCCTCGGGACAGGGTTCTGGCTACACCTTC
NA	TRBJ1-5	TRBV4-1	NA	CASSQGSGRQPQHF	TGCGCCAGCAGCCAAGGGTCAGGGAGGCAGCCCCAGCATTTT
NA	TRBJ2-7	TRBV7-6	once	CASSLESDYEQYF	TGTGCCAGCAGCTTAGAGTCAGACTACGAGCAGTACTTC
TRBD2	TRBJ2-3	TRBV5-1	few	CASSSIAGVGDTQYF	TGCGCCAGCAGCTCAATAGCGGGAGTCGGTGATACGCAGTATTTT
TRBD1	TRBJ1-1	TRBV19	NA	CASSKDRGNTGTEAFF	TGTGCCAGTAGTAAGGACAGGGGTAACACTGGGACTGAAGCTTTCTTT
NA	TRBJ1-1	TRBV4-1	NA	CASSQDPSNTEAFF	TGCGCCAGCAGCCAAGATCCATCGAACACTGAAGCTTTCTTT
NA	TRBJ1-1	TRBV5-6	NA	CASSLYHRNTEAFF	TGTGCCAGCAGCCTATACCATCGAAACACTGAAGCTTTCTTT
NA	TRBJ2-3	TRBV14	few	CASSQAGIHTDTQYF	TGTGCCAGCAGCCAAGCAGGAATCCACACAGATACGCAGTATTTT
NA	TRBJ2-1	TRBV5-4	NA	CASSSGDRSYNEQFF	TGTGCCAGCAGCTCGGGGGACCGCTCCTACAATGAGCAGTTCTTC
TRBD1	TRBJ2-5	TRBV7-3	NA	CASSSGTGGETQYF	TGTGCCAGCAGCTCGGGGACAGGTGGGGAGACCCAGTACTTC
NA	TRBJ1-3	TRBV5-1	NA	CASSLAGVSGNTIYF	TGCGCCAGCAGCTTGGCCGGGGTCTCTGGAAACACCATATATTTT
TRBD2	TRBJ2-2	TRBV19	once	CASTTGRVNTGELFF	TGTGCCAGTACTACCGGGAGGGTAAACACCGGGGAGCTGTTTTTT
NA	TRBJ2-3	TRBV7-6	NA	CASSLRPSEKTDTQYF	TGTGCCAGCAGCTTAAGGCCTAGCGAGAAAACAGATACGCAGTATTTT
TRBD1	TRBJ1-1	TRBV4-1	NA	CASSQDGQALGAFF	TGCGCCAGCAGCCAAGACGGACAGGCCCTAGGGGCTTTCTTT
NA	TRBJ2-5	TRBV5-1	NA	CASSLAGRVGETQYF	TGCGCCAGCAGCTTGGCCGGCAGGGTGGGGGAGACCCAGTACTTC
NA	TRBJ1-1	TRBV5-5	NA	CASSFVGGGEWTEAFF	TGTGCCAGCAGCTTTGTCGGCGGGGGGGAGTGGACTGAAGCTTTCTTT
TRBD1	TRBJ2-7	TRBV18	NA	CASSPSQGAYEQYF	TGTGCCAGCTCACCGTCGCAGGGGGCCTACGAGCAGTACTTC
NA	TRBJ1-3	TRBV21-1	NA	CASSNSPETDGNTIYF	TGTGCCAGCAGCAACTCCCCCGAGACAGACGGAAACACCATATATTTT
NA	TRBJ1-6	TRBV6-1	NA	CASSEIGGPNSPLHF	TGTGCCAGCAGTGAAATCGGGGGGCCGAATTCACCCCTCCACTTT
NA	TRBJ2-7	TRBV3-1/TRBV3-2	NA	CASSQGELGVRGEQYF	TGTGCCAGCAGCCAAGGCGAGTTGGGCGTCCGGGGTGAGCAGTACTTC